The present T cell receptor beta chain was sequenced within a study of a mutant IDH1 vaccine in newly diagnosed glioma (dated by TCRdb to the early 2020s). For the wider study: Eight vaccinations were administered to patients in weeks 1, 3, 5, 7, 11, 15, 19 and 23, corresponding to visits V03 through V10. Before enrollment, most patients had been given radiochemotherapy with temozolomide as standard therapy, while the rest had received either radiotherapy alone or temozolomide alone. Vaccination began 4-6 weeks after radiotherapy alone, or alongside temozolomide cycles in the chemotherapy-containing groups. For exploratory analyses, longitudinal TCRB deep sequencing was carried out in roughly 23 treated patients wherever samples were available. Peripheral blood was drawn at six visits: V03 (baseline), V05, V07, V10, V12 and V13. The roughly 34 treated patients were about 60% male and roughly 40% female, with a mean age of around 40 years.

This clone was seen a handful of times. It has no known antigen specificity. Base qualities are not recorded, but no much larger clone differs from it by a single base. The library was made by the immunoSEQ multiplex PCR assay. The hsTCRB Kit was used according to the manufacturer's protocol to amplify rearranged TCR beta chain sequences. TCRB libraries were sequenced on an Illumina MiSeq. On the study's bioinformatics: The kit vendor's proprietary platform handled demultiplexing, trimming and gene mapping. Imported from immuneACCESS, the table was reduced by TCRdb to in-frame sequences with V and J called. These copies leave out some clones; in studies compared against another copy, an unresolved V gene accounts for under half, and the cause of the remainder is not known. V, J and clone size are those of that table, while D and trimming were read from the DNA. This sample holds approximately 70,000 clones; 75% to 90% were observed only once. Together, the top ten hold 13% of the sample.

The germline V gene (reference sequence) supplies CDR1 MNHEY and CDR2 SMNVEV. From the cysteine through the phenylalanine, the CDR3 covers 15 amino acids. Only the CDR3 portion is preserved as DNA: 45 bases, with reading frame beginning at the first base. Between the V and J ends, shortened by 0 bases and 0 bases respectively, the junction contains 9 bases. The paper's findings and limits, for the study overall: Selection of PBMC samples for TCRB deep sequencing was based on availability. Immune responses induced by the vaccine were seen in around 94% of patients across multiple MHC alleles. Changes in the top peripheral T cell clonotypes picked up by TCRB sequencing did not appear to be linked to pseudoprogression. It was noted by the authors that analyses of patient blood samples could not be reproduced owing to sample limitations.

Per the publication, the time point label means: week 23, last vaccination. Each vaccine dose, consisting of 300 ug of a 20-mer mutant IDH1 peptide in Montanide, was administered subcutaneously with topical imiquimod. All donors had newly diagnosed IDH1-mutant astrocytomas of WHO grade 3 or 4 that showed loss of nuclear ATRX. The samples were drawn from NOA16, a multicentre, single-arm, open-label phase I trial in Germany that tested a mutant IDH1 peptide vaccine in humans for the first time. Genomic DNA for TCRB sequencing was extracted from EDTA blood using the DNeasy Blood and Tissue Kit. Here the sequenced sample was PBMCs, taken from a glioma patient whose treatment included an IDH1 peptide vaccine. The chain couples TRBV27 to TRBJ2-7; no confident D gene assignment can be made. The receptor was isolated from a young man with glioma. CDR3 reads: CASSLSLSSSYEQYF. The DNA reads as follows: TGTGCCAGCAGTTTATCTCTCAGTAGCTCCTACGAGCAGTACTTC.